The sequence of this TCR beta chain was determined in a study of response to subunit inactivated influenza vaccine listed by TCRdb under 2018. In the study overall: Deep quantitative T cell receptor repertoire profiling was used in the study to track responses to a trivalent subunit inactivated influenza vaccine.

Note on this clonotype: The clone's antigen remains unknown. Within one base of it there is no much larger clone, and no base qualities were kept.

The germline V gene sets CDR1 to LGHNA and CDR2 to YNFKEQ. Taken from cysteine to phenylalanine, the CDR3 has 17 residues. Only the CDR3 portion is preserved as DNA: 51 bases, with reading frame beginning at the first base. Germline trimming amounts to 0 bases on V and 6 bases on J, with 5 as the count of junction bases outside the gene matches. Library preparation employed RT-PCR. Sequencing instrument: Illumina HiSeq 2500. TCRdb trimmed the raw reads at Q25, called clones with MiXCR and kept productive beta chains. Each record represents a unique CDR3 protein, reported with the most common genes and DNA among its rows. Present in this sample are 530,000 or so distinct CDR3 sequences, around 15% of which were seen just once. The ten most abundant clones make up roughly 11% of the sample. Study-level results and caveats: The authors suggested that each seasonal influenza vaccination may recruit only a limited number of new T cells.

The receptor was derived from a man in his fifties who received an inactivated influenza vaccine. Donor details come from another sample of the same person, matched by shared clones. The sequenced sample was PBMCs from blood, obtained roughly 12 days after vaccination. The receptor chain draws on TRBV4-2 and TRBJ2-2, and 12 junction bases match TRBD2. The CDR3 here reads CASSQDSLAGGPGELFF. The DNA is as follows: TGTGCCAGCAGCCAAGATTCCCTAGCGGGGGGGCCCGGGGAGCTGTTTTTT.